The 31 T cell receptor beta chains below all came from one sample that was sequenced in a study of shared clonotypes between healthy human individuals. The naive CD8 subset, CD45RO-negative cells positively selected for CCR7, excluded terminally differentiated effector memory CD45RA+ cells. Profiled with immunoSEQ multiplex PCR; TCRdb holds only in-frame clones, not every one. The sample has some 2 million clones, approximately 95% seen once. The specimen was naive CD8+ T cells sorted from blood. These TCRs come from a man aged 18 to 30 in good health.

The V and J genes are TRBV9 and TRBJ1-3; D is ambiguous. The germline V gene has CDR1 SGDLS and CDR2 YYNGEE. The CDR3 length is 13 residues. V dropped 3 bases and J dropped 4 bases, with 8 bases sitting between them. The CDR3 loop reads CASSATQGNTIYF. The CDR3 coding sequence is TGTGCCAGCAGCGCTACCCAGGGAAACACCATATATTTT.

The CDR3 sequence is CASSRLVAGNEQFF. The CDR3 region has the DNA TGTGCCAGCAGCCGGCTCGTGGCTGGCAATGAGCAGTTCTTC. The chain employs TRBV5-6 and TRBJ2-1, with unresolved D. V lost 4 bases and J 6 bases, leaving 14 bases between the germline ends. Germline V lookup: CDR1 SGHDT, CDR2 YYEEEE. The CDR3 totals 14 residues.

V gene TRBV10-3 combines with J gene TRBJ2-2; perhaps D is TRBD1 or TRBD2 (7 bases each). The CDR3 is 15 amino acids. The V end was cut by 6 bases, the J end by 2 bases, with 13 bases between. CDR1 is ENHRY, CDR2 SYGVKD, per germline. The CDR3 DNA reads as TGTGCCATCAGGGGGGGGACAGATAACACCGGGGAGCTGTTTTTT. Protein product: CAIRGGTDNTGELFF.

The rearrangement links TRBV6-5 to TRBJ2-1, with D perhaps matching TRBD1 (6 bases). Germline-derived CDR1 and CDR2 are MNHEY and SVGAGI. The germline V and J ends were trimmed by 5 bases and 4 bases, with 9 bases remaining between them. This CDR3 contains 13 residues. CDR3 bases: TGTGCCAGCAGTGTGGGGGCTTACAATGAGCAGTTCTTC. Translating it yields CASSVGAYNEQFF.

This chain joins TRBV11-2 and TRBJ1-4, with D perhaps matching TRBD1 (6 bases). Per the germline V gene, CDR1 is SGHAT and CDR2 is FQNNGV. This CDR3 is 16 amino acids long. Trimming stripped 0 bases from V and 4 bases from J, with 12 bases between. The CDR3 region is CASSLDRGQLNEKLFF. The CDR3 DNA sequence: TGTGCCAGCAGCTTAGATCGAGGACAGCTTAATGAAAAACTGTTTTTT.

Worth noting for this clone: This sample also contains other DNA sequences that code for the same CDR3. The chain joins TRBV27 to TRBJ2-7; 7 bases map to TRBD1. Trimming removed 0 bases from V and 3 bases from J; junction bases left unmatched: 8. CDR3 length: 16 residues. Germline CDR1 is MNHEY and CDR2 is SMNVEV (reference sequence). Here the CDR3 reads CASSLSTGQVSYEQYF. CDR3 in DNA: TGTGCCAGCAGTTTATCGACAGGACAGGTGAGCTACGAGCAGTACTTC.

The rearrangement joins TRBV9 to TRBJ2-7, with D possibly matching TRBD1 (6 bases). Germline assignment: CDR1 SGDLS and CDR2 YYNGEE. V dropped 1 base and J dropped 1 base, with 30 bases sitting between them. The CDR3 contains 21 residues. The CDR3 bases are TGTGCCAGCAGCGTAAAAAGCAGGGGACATCTAATGTGGGGCCGATCCTACGAGCAGTACTTC. Its translation: CASSVKSRGHLMWGRSYEQYF.

The genes are TRBV15 and TRBJ1-4, with 7 bases that match TRBD1. V gave up 3 bases and J gave up 7 bases; unmatched junction bases: 8. The CDR3 extends over 15 amino acids. Germline lookup yields CDR1 LNHNV and CDR2 YYDKDF (reference sequence). The CDR3 region has the DNA TGTGCCACCAGCAGCGCCTCAGGGGGTATTGAAAAACTGTTTTTT. Residues: CATSSASGGIEKLFF.

This chain connects TRBV19 to TRBJ1-1, with D unresolved. The CDR3 sequence is 14 residues long. V lost 5 bases to trimming and J lost 5 bases, with 15 bases between them. The germline gives CDR1 LNHDA, CDR2 SQIVND (reference sequence). The CDR3 DNA is TGTGCCAGTAGTCTAATGGACTGGGGAACTGAAGCTTTCTTT. It translates to CASSLMDWGTEAFF.

The chain combines TRBV7-2 with TRBJ2-7; TRBD2 matches at 7 bases. The CDR3 totals 17 residues. Germline V gives CDR1 SGHTA, CDR2 FQGNSA. V dropped 0 bases and J dropped 2; count of bases not matched to a gene: 10. This CDR3 is CASSLAPPGGTAYEQYF. CDR3 DNA sequence: TGTGCCAGCAGCTTAGCCCCTCCGGGAGGTACCGCCTACGAGCAGTACTTC.

The rearrangement joins TRBV10-3 to TRBJ1-3; D not certain. The CDR3 has 13 residues. V was clipped by 7 bases and J by 0 bases, with 7 bases between them. Germline CDR1 is ENHRY and CDR2 is SYGVKD. The DNA of the CDR3 is TGTGCCATCACCCAGAACTCTGGAAACACCATATATTTT. Its protein is CAITQNSGNTIYF.

The chain combines TRBV2 with TRBJ1-2; D is uncertain. The CDR3 loop spans 17 amino acids. The V end lost 3 bases, the J end lost 5 bases, and 22 bases lay between the germline ends. Germline CDR1 SNHLY, CDR2 FYNNEI. The CDR3 reads CASSDLGKSGILYGYTF. The CDR3 region has the DNA TGTGCCAGCAGTGATTTGGGGAAGTCGGGAATTCTTTATGGCTACACCTTC.

This chain joins TRBV5-6 and TRBJ2-7, with D hard to call. CDR1 SGHDT and CDR2 YYEEEE come from the germline V gene. V dropped 3 bases and J dropped 0 bases, with 13 bases sitting between them. CDR3 length: 15 residues. The CDR3 coding sequence is TGTGCCAGCAGCTCTGAGAAAGAAATCTCCTACGAGCAGTACTTC. This codes for CASSSEKEISYEQYF.

The V call is TRBV19, the J call TRBJ2-1; D call uncertain. Germline V gene sequence: CDR1 LNHDA, CDR2 SQIVND (reference sequence). CDR3 length equals 13 residues. Trimming cost V 1 base and J 5 bases, with 6 bases left between them. CDR3 loop: CASSIVANNEQFF. CDR3 nucleotides: TGTGCCAGTAGTATAGTGGCTAACAATGAGCAGTTCTTC.

The chain joins TRBV27 to TRBJ2-5; D gene unclear. The germline V gene has CDR1 MNHEY and CDR2 SMNVEV (reference sequence). The V end was cut by 4 bases, the J end by 7 bases, with 13 bases between. The CDR3 is 13 residues long. CDR3 loop: CASSSQPRWTQYF. The CDR3 nucleotides are TGTGCCAGCAGTTCCCAGCCCAGGTGGACCCAGTACTTC.

The CDR3: CASSMGQGANYEQYF. CDR3 nucleotides: TGTGCCAGTAGTATGGGACAGGGGGCGAACTACGAGCAGTACTTC. The chain combines TRBV19 with TRBJ2-7; 12 positions agree with TRBD1. From germline, CDR1 is LNHDA and CDR2 SQIVND (reference sequence). This CDR3 is 15 amino acids long. J gave up 3 bases and V 3 bases, and 3 bases lay outside the gene matches.

The gene calls are TRBV5-1 and TRBJ2-7; tentatively, D is TRBD1 (5 bases). The CDR3 loop spans 14 amino acids. The V gene lost 2 bases and the J gene lost 4 bases, with 13 bases spanning the gap. Germline-derived CDR1 and CDR2 are SGHRS and YFSETQ. The CDR3 sequence is CASSLEIGAYEQYF. CDR3 DNA: TGCGCCAGCAGCTTAGAAATAGGGGCGTACGAGCAGTACTTC.

The table lists this clone with a count of one. CDR3 residues: CASSQDGEGQAYEKLFF. CDR3 in DNA: TGCGCCAGCAGCCAAGATGGAGAGGGGCAGGCGTATGAAAAACTGTTTTTT. The chain uses TRBV4-3 and TRBJ1-4; TRBD1 is a possible D gene (5 bases). V was trimmed by 0 bases and J by 6 bases, leaving 17 bases between them. Looked up from germline, CDR1 is LGHNA and CDR2 is YSLEER. The CDR3 has 17 amino acids.

The gene calls are TRBV27 and TRBJ2-7, with D perhaps TRBD2 (5 bases). This CDR3 region has 15 residues. V dropped 5 bases and J dropped 1 base, with 15 bases sitting between them. Germline loops: CDR1 MNHEY, CDR2 SMNVEV (reference sequence). In DNA form, the CDR3 reads TGTGCCAGCAGTCTGGACGGGGTGGAATCCTACGAGCAGTACTTC. Amino acid sequence: CASSLDGVESYEQYF.

This clone has just one count. The rearrangement joins TRBV10-1 to TRBJ2-7; no definite D call. The V gene's germline CDR1 is WNHNN and CDR2 SYGVQD (reference sequence). The germline V and J ends were trimmed by 2 bases and 1 base, with 12 bases remaining between them. The CDR3 contains 15 residues. The CDR3 reads CASSETGSTSYEQYF. Written as DNA, the CDR3 is TGCGCCAGCAGTGAGACGGGTTCGACATCCTACGAGCAGTACTTC.

The gene calls are TRBV6-5 and TRBJ2-7; 14 bases are shared with TRBD2. This CDR3 spans 15 amino acids. With 5 bases clipped from V and 6 bases from J, the junction kept 6 bases outside the gene matches. Germline V gene data show CDR1 as MNHEY and CDR2 as SVGAGI. CDR3 DNA sequence: TGTGCCAGCAGTCCCGGGACTAGCGGGAGAACCGAGCAGTACTTC. This translates into CASSPGTSGRTEQYF.

The J gene is TRBJ1-1, the V gene TRBV28; 8 bases line up with TRBD1. The germline gives CDR1 MDHEN, CDR2 SYDVKM. J lost 0 bases, V lost 5 bases, and 17 bases had no gene match. The CDR3 is 19 residues long. The CDR3 coding sequence is TGTGCCAGCAGTCCGTACCCCGGGACAGGATCCCCCTTGAACACTGAAGCTTTCTTT. It specifies CASSPYPGTGSPLNTEAFF.

This rearrangement joins TRBV7-9 to TRBJ2-5, with TRBD2 matching 12 bases. The CDR3 totals 15 residues. V lost 4 bases and J lost 5; bases outside the gene matches: 5. In germline, CDR1 is SEHNR, CDR2 FQNEAQ (reference sequence). The CDR3 nucleotides read TGTGCCAGCAGCTCCCTAGCGGGAGGGGGCGAGACCCAGTACTTC. This gives the protein CASSSLAGGGETQYF.

V gene TRBV28 combines with J gene TRBJ1-5; tentatively, D is TRBD1 (5 bases). The CDR3 contains 16 residues. Looked up from germline, CDR1 is MDHEN and CDR2 is SYDVKM. V lost 3 bases and J 3 bases, leaving 15 bases between the germline ends. The CDR3 sequence is CASSLKTEQYNQPQHF. The DNA for the CDR3 is TGTGCCAGCAGTTTGAAGACAGAACAATACAATCAGCCCCAGCATTTT.

This clone was recorded once. This rearrangement joins TRBV4-1 to TRBJ2-5; D is uncertain. CDR3 length equals 16 residues. The germline CDR1 and CDR2 sequences are MGHRA and YSYEKL. Trimming removed 7 bases at V and 2 bases at J, with 20 bases between. The CDR3 DNA reads as TGCGCCAGCACCCGGTATGTGGAGCGCACACAAGAGACCCAGTACTTC. It is translated as CASTRYVERTQETQYF.

This chain's CDR3 is CASSSPSGTSRSGTDTQYF. The CDR3 bases are TGTGCCAGCAGCTCGCCCTCCGGGACTAGCCGTTCGGGCACAGATACGCAGTATTTT. The chain is built from TRBV7-9 and TRBJ2-3; 9 positions agree with TRBD2. The CDR3 sequence is 19 residues long. Germline CDR1 and CDR2: SEHNR and FQNEAQ (reference sequence). Trimming cost V 4 bases and J 1 base; bases outside gene matches: 15.

Of note for this clone: This CDR3 is also generated by other DNA sequences in the sample. This rearrangement joins TRBV5-1 to TRBJ2-7; 9 bases fit TRBD1. Unmatched junction bases numbered 3, after V lost 0 bases and J lost 5 bases. Per germline, CDR1 SGHRS and CDR2 YFSETQ. The CDR3 sequence is 14 residues long. The CDR3 region is CASSLDRGHNEQYF. CDR3 DNA: TGCGCCAGCAGCTTGGACAGGGGGCACAACGAGCAGTACTTC. Full variable domain (remainder filled in from reference TRBV5-1 and TRBJ2-7): KAGVTQTPRYLIKTRGQQVTLSCSPISGHRSVSWYQQTPGQGLQFLFEYFSETQRNKGNFPGRFSGRQFSNSRSEMNVSTLELGDSALYLCASSLDRGHNEQYFGPGTRLTVT.

Details on this clone: One junction end does not reproduce the germline sequence, and a read error may be involved. The V call is TRBV6-5, the J call TRBJ2-7, with D hard to call. This CDR3 is built from 15 residues. Per germline, CDR1 MNHEY and CDR2 SVGAGI. CDR3 residues: CAGRPGSKGSYEQYF. The CDR3, as DNA: TGTGCCGGCAGACCCGGATCGAAAGGTTCCTACGAGCAGTACTTC.

This rearrangement joins TRBV11-2 to TRBJ2-7, with 8 bases matching TRBD1. Trimming removed 8 bases from V and 6 bases from J; junction bases left unmatched: 12. This CDR3 has 14 amino acids. The germline V gene encodes CDR1 SGHAT and CDR2 FQNNGV. CDR3 protein: CASWTGTGGVEQYF. The CDR3 DNA is TGTGCCAGCTGGACCGGGACAGGTGGGGTCGAGCAGTACTTC. The whole variable domain, filled in from reference TRBV11-2 and TRBJ2-7, reads EAGVAQSPRYKIIEKRQSVAFWCNPISGHATLYWYQQILGQGPKLLIQFQNNGVVDDSQLPKDRFSAERLKGVDSTLKIQPAKLEDSAVYLCASWTGTGGVEQYFGPGTRLTVT.

The genes are TRBV2 and TRBJ2-7, with 7 bases matching TRBD2. Per germline, CDR1 SNHLY and CDR2 FYNNEI. V lost 3 bases, J lost 3 bases, and 5 bases stayed unmatched. This CDR3 spans 14 amino acids. The CDR3: CASSDERGLYEQYF. DNA of the CDR3: TGTGCCAGCAGTGACGAGCGGGGACTCTACGAGCAGTACTTC.

The rearrangement joins TRBV2 to TRBJ2-1; 12 bases line up with TRBD1. Trimming cost V 8 bases and J 10 bases; bases outside gene matches: 15. Germline CDR1 and CDR2: SNHLY and FYNNEI. The CDR3 has 16 amino acids. CDR3 DNA: TGTGCCAGCCCTATGTATCCGGGACAGGGGGCCGAAGAGCAGTTCTTC. It translates to CASPMYPGQGAEEQFF. Variable domain in full (rest from reference TRBV2 and TRBJ2-1): EPEVTQTPSHQVTQMGQEVILRCVPISNHLYFYWYRQILGQKVEFLVSFYNNEISEKSEIFDDQFSVERPDGSNFTLKIRSTKLEDSAMYFCASPMYPGQGAEEQFFGPGTRLTVL.